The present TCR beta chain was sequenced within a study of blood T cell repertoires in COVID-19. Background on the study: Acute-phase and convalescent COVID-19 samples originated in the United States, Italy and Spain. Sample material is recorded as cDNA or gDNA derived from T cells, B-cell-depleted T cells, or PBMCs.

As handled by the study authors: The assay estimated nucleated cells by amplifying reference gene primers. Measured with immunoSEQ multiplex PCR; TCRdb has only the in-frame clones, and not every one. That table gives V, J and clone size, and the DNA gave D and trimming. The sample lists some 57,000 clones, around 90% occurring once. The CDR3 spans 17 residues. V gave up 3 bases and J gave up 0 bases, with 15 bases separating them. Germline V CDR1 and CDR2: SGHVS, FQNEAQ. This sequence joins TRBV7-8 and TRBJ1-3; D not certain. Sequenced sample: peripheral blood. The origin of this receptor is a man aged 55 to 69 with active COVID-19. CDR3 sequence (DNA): TGTGCCAGCAGCTTGGGAGGGTTTCGGCACTCTGGAAACACCATATATTTT. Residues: CASSLGGFRHSGNTIYF.